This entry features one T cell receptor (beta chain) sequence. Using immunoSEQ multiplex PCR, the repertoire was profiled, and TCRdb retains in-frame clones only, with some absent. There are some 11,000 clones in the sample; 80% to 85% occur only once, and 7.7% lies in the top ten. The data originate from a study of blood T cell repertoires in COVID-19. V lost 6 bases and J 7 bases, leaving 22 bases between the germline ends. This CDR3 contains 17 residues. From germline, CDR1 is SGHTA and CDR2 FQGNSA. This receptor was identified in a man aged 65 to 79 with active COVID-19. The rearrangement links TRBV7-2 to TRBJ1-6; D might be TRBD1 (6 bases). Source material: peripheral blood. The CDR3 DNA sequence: TGTGCCAGCAGGTTGACAGGCGCCCCGCGGAGGAATTCACCCCTCCACTTT. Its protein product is CASRLTGAPRRNSPLHF.